One TCR beta chain is described in this entry. This clonotype was picked up a small number of times. No antigen is known for it. No base quality information exists; no much larger clone differs at one position. This specimen belongs to a study of blood T cells in healthy people across ages (dated by TCRdb to 2015 to 2017). Regarding the research as a whole: In model experiments, template switching captured roughly one uniquely barcoded TCR beta cDNA molecule for every two T cells. Four age groups were formed from the donors: young (average 16 years), middle-aged (approximately 41), aged (over 55) and long-lived (more than 75). Donors of different ages were randomly distributed across sequencing lanes to avoid experimental bias. Two additional independent replicas of 1 million unique cDNA reads from the same blood draw were analyzed for two donors (one aged 18 to 30 and one aged 80 or older). To track age-related changes in TCR beta repertoire diversity, the study relied on deep sequencing normalized with unique cDNA molecular identifiers.

The approximately 39 donors, aged roughly 6 to 95 years, were systemically healthy Caucasian individuals from Russia. Each donor gave roughly 9 milliliters of peripheral blood, drawn into EDTA-treated Vacutainer tubes. Ficoll-Paque density-gradient centrifugation was used to isolate PBMCs, with at least 6 million obtained per sample. Trizol reagent was used to extract total RNA from the PBMCs, yielding at least 5 micrograms per sample. For every donor, flow cytometry on a PBMC aliquot measured the percentage of naive CD45RAhigh/CD27high T cells. Broader findings and caveats from the paper: Estimates of total diversity based on one million sequenced T cells were considered lower bounds and underestimates. There was a strong correlation between observed TCR beta diversity and the percentage of naive T cells measured by flow cytometry. Donor CMV infection status was unknown, potentially confounding age-related changes in expanded clonotypes. The long-lived group showed more naive CD4+ T cells, fewer expanded clones and increased TCR diversity than the aged group, suggesting age selection. Observed TCR beta diversity per million T cells fell roughly linearly with age, and a significant reduction was already apparent by age around 39. Conclusive comparison of naive and antigen-experienced compartments was prevented by the profiling of bulk unsorted PBMCs.

Libraries were built with 5' RACE. Sequencer: Illumina HiSeq 2500. A second PCR of about 7 to 12 cycles was run with a J-beta primer mix and a sample-barcoded 5' primer. A template-switch 5' adaptor carrying 12 random nucleotides introduced a unique molecular identifier onto each TCR beta cDNA molecule. Each sample yielded at least 2.5 million CDR3-containing paired-end reads. First-strand cDNA synthesis was performed from all RNA using the Mint cDNA synthesis kit, with priming by a TRBC-specific oligonucleotide. After uracil-DNA glycosylase treatment, a first 18-cycle PCR used universal primers M1SS and BC2_uni_R on all cDNA. Regarding the original processing steps: For normalization, 1 million high-quality reads were randomly selected from each sample, with every read carrying a distinct molecular identifier. Reads with shared molecular identifiers were discarded instead of being binned into consensus sequences. MiTCR, run with a Q25 quality threshold and the strictest error-elimination algorithm, handled CDR3 identification, clonotype clustering and error correction. A nonparametric unseen species model with Euler transformation was used to estimate a lower bound on total TCR beta diversity. TCRdb redid the processing of the public reads, applying fastp at Q25 and MiXCR, and retained in-frame beta chains. Each entry merges the rows of one CDR3 protein and shows their most common DNA and genes. The V and J calls follow TCRdb's processing rather than the paper's. The sample table holds about 1.5 million distinct CDR3 sequences, of which 35% to 45% were seen once. More than 4% of the sample comes from the top ten.

The specimen sequenced was blood. The receptor comes from a woman aged 18-35 years in good health.

In nucleotides, the sequence is TGCGCCAGCAGCCCCCGGGACTTGAGGTTAAGGGGCACTGAAGCTTTCTTT. Translation gives CASSPRDLRLRGTEAFF. The chain uses TRBV4-1 and TRBJ1-1; the D gene is possibly TRBD1, with 5 bases matching. CDR1 and CDR2 are drawn from the germline V gene: MGHRA, YSYEKL. Deletion took 4 bases off V and 4 bases off J, with a span of 22 bases between the germline ends. The CDR3 has 17 amino acids, counting the end cysteine and phenylalanine. Left in the record is the CDR3 DNA by itself, 51 bases read in frame from the first base.